This T cell receptor (beta chain) was retrieved from a study of brain T cells in children with intractable seizures. General study findings and limits: Pre- and post-surgery blood differed in depth, so pre-surgery absences may be undersampling. Viral specificity was inferred only from CDR3 similarity; HCMV serostatus was unknown.

As for this clone: Its antigen is not known.

Clones were sequenced by immunoSEQ multiplex PCR, and TCRdb holds only the in-frame ones, with some missing. The sample contains around 41,000 clones, roughly 90% of which appear only once. Looked up from germline, CDR1 is SQVTM and CDR2 is ANQGSEA. The CDR3 sequence is 15 residues long. Between the trimmed V and J ends, which lost 5 bases and 2 bases, there was a span of 16 bases. The sequenced cases were selected for having the highest brain T cell transcript signatures. Pre-surgery treatment included at least one anti-epileptic drug. The sequenced sample was peripheral blood, obtained at surgery. This clonotype originated in a girl aged 2 to 9 with tuberous sclerosis and intractable seizures. The chain links TRBV29-1 to TRBJ2-1; TRBD2 might be the D (6 bases). CDR3 DNA: TGCAGCGTTCAGGGAGGCACGGCCCCCTACAATGAGCAGTTCTTC. This encodes CSVQGGTAPYNEQFF.